A single sample gave rise to the 5 T cell receptor beta chains below, sequenced in a study of metastatic and nonmetastatic thyroid tumors. TCRdb used MiXCR to call clones anew from the PCR reads. The profile shows 20,000 to 25,000 clones, around 30% of them singletons. Thyroid surgery was preceded by no treatment in any patient. Sequencing was performed on blood. These TCRs come from a female donor with papillary thyroid cancer or a benign thyroid nodule (not recorded which). Some clones in this sample may be carry-over from other donors' samples.

This clone was recorded only once. The V gene is TRBV20-1, the J gene TRBJ2-7, with D maybe TRBD2 (6 bases). The CDR3 runs to 13 residues. Germline V gives CDR1 DFQATT, CDR2 SNEGSKA (reference sequence). Trimming pared 5 bases from V and 4 bases from J, leaving 15 bases between. The CDR3 sequence: CSARGSRDYEQYF. For the CDR3, the DNA is TGCAGTGCTCGGGGGAGCCGGGATTACGAGCAGTACTTC.

This clone was counted at least ten times. This chain joins TRBV6-2 or TRBV6-3 and TRBJ2-5; D possibly corresponds to TRBD2 (7 bases). This CDR3 spans 15 amino acids. V lost 1 base and J lost 5, with 14 bases in between. Germline CDR1 MNHEY, CDR2 SVGEGT. The CDR3 is CASSYWGGEGETQYF. The CDR3 DNA follows: TGTGCCAGCAGTTACTGGGGGGGCGAAGGGGAGACCCAGTACTTC.

This clone has ten or more counts. This chain joins TRBV24-1 and TRBJ1-2; 7 bases align to TRBD1. CDR3 size: 13 residues. J was trimmed by 8 bases and V by 4 bases; bases with no gene match: 6. The germline V gene encodes CDR1 KGHDR and CDR2 SFDVKD. The CDR3 DNA is TGTGCCACCAGTGAAACGGGACAGAAAGGCTACACCTTC. Protein sequence: CATSETGQKGYTF.

In nucleotides, the CDR3 is TGTGCCAGCAGCACCCGGACAGGGATGGTCGGAGAGACCCAGTACTTC. Amino acids: CASSTRTGMVGETQYF. V and J are TRBV11-3 and TRBJ2-5, with 8 bases that match TRBD1. Germline V gives CDR1 SGHNT, CDR2 YENEEA. V gave up 5 bases and J gave up 4 bases; unmatched junction bases: 12. CDR3 size: 16 residues.

Worth noting for this clone: The CDR3 does not end in the conserved phenylalanine or tryptophan, so this is likely a read error. This chain joins TRBV20-1 and TRBJ1-6; 8 bases align to TRBD1. This CDR3 contains 15 residues. In germline, CDR1 is DFQATT, CDR2 SNEGSKA (reference sequence). The junction had 8 bases not matched to a gene; V was cut back by 4 bases and J by 6 bases. This CDR3 reads CSATRNRGTNSPLHL. DNA for the CDR3: TGCAGTGCTACTAGGAACAGGGGGACTAATTCACCCCTCCACCTT.